The clone carrying this T cell receptor (beta chain) was counted a single time. Its antigen is not identified. The source of the sample is a study of OX40 agonist ivuxolimab in advanced cancers. On the study more broadly: Ivuxolimab, an antibody that agonizes OX40 (CD134), was administered to the patients. Males comprised about 84% of the group, whose mean age was 60 years (range 23 to 79). Notes on the study in general: Antigens targeted by the expanded peripheral T cells were not determined. In the 0.1 to 3.0 mg/kg range, CD4+ and CD8+ blood T cells had expanded clonally by week 6.

This CDR3 has 10 amino acids. Trimming shortened V by 4 bases and J by 5 bases, and 0 bases separated the two germline ends. Germline CDR1 is MDHEN and CDR2 is SYDVKM. Generated by immunoSEQ multiplex PCR, the TCRdb table keeps only in-frame clones and is missing some. The sample holds tens of thousands of clones, approximately 73% seen once. The input for sequencing was CD4+ or CD8+ T cells sorted from blood, taken in a trial of the OX40 agonist ivuxolimab. The clonotype was recovered from an adult with an advanced solid tumor such as melanoma, head and neck, liver or kidney cancer. The chain couples TRBV28 to TRBJ2-1; no reliable D call. The CDR3 sequence: CASSYNEQFF. CDR3 bases: TGTGCCAGCAGTTACAATGAGCAGTTCTTC.